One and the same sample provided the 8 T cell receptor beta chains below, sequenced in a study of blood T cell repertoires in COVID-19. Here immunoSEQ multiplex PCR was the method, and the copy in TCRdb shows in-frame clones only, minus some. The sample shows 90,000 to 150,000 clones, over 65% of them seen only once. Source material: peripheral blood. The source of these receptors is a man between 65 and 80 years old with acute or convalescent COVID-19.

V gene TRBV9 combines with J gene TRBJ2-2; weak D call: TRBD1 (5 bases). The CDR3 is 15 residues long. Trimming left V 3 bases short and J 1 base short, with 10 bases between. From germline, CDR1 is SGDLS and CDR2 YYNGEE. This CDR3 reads CASSATGQNTGELFF. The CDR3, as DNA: TGTGCCAGCAGCGCCACTGGACAGAACACCGGGGAGCTGTTTTTT.

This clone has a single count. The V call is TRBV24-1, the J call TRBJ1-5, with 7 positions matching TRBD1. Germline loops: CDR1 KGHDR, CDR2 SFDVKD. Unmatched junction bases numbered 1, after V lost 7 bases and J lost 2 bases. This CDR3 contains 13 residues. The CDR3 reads CATRDRCNQPQHF. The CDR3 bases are TGTGCCACCAGGGACAGGTGCAATCAGCCCCAGCATTTT.

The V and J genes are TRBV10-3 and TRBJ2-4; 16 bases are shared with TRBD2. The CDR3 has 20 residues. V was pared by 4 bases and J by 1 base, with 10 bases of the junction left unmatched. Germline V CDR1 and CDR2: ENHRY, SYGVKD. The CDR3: CAISAAPGLAGGGAKNIQYF. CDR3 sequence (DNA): TGTGCCATCAGTGCGGCGCCGGGACTAGCGGGAGGGGGGGCCAAAAACATTCAGTACTTC.

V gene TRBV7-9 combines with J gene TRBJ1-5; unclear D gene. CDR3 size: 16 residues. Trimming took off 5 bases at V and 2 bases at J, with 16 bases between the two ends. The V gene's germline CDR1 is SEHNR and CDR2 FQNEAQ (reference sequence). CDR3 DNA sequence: TGTGCCAGCAGCCCTCTCCGACTCCGGGGCAATCAGCCCCAGCATTTT. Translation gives CASSPLRLRGNQPQHF.

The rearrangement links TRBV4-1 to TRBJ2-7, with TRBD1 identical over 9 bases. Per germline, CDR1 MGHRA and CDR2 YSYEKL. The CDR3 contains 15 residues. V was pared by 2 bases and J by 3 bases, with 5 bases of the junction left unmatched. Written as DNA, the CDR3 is TGCGCCAGCAGCCAACCGGGACAGGGATACTACGAGCAGTACTTC. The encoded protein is CASSQPGQGYYEQYF.

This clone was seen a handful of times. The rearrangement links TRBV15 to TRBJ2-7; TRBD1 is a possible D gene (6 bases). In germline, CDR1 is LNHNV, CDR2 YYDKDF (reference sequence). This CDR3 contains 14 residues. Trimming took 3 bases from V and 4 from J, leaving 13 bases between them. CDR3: CATSREQGQYEQYF. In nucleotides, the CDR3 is TGTGCCACCAGCAGGGAACAGGGCCAATACGAGCAGTACTTC.

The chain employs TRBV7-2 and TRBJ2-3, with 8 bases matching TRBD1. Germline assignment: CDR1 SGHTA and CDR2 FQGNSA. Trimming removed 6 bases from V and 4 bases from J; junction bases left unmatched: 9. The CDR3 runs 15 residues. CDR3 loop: CASRLDREVADTQYF. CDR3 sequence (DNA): TGTGCCAGCAGACTGGACAGGGAAGTAGCAGATACGCAGTATTTT.

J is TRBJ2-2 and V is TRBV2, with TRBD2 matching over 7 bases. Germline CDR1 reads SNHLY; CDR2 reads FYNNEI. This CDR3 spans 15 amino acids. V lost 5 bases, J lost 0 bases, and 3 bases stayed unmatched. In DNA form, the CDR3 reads TGTGCCAGCAGTACCGCGGGGGCGAACACCGGGGAGCTGTTTTTT. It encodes CASSTAGANTGELFF.